This T cell receptor (beta chain) was documented in a study of molecular identifiers for immune sequencing clone quantification. Study-level findings and limits: Spiked Jurkat TCR RNA equivalent to one cell was reportedly detectable in about a million naive cells.

Previously described methods with listed TCR primers produced the bulk TCR libraries. TCRdb recomputed calls from the PCR reads with MiXCR, one row per CDR3 protein. The sample has 460,000 or so distinct CDR3 sequences, about 22% seen once. This clonotype has ten or more counts. Its antigen is as yet unknown. V lost 2 bases and J 2 bases, leaving 20 bases between the germline ends. The CDR3 loop spans 18 amino acids. Germline V gene sequence: CDR1 SGDLS, CDR2 YYNGEE. The rearrangement links TRBV9 to TRBJ2-1; D unresolved. The source is a human donor in good health. Some libraries in this study had Jurkat cell RNA spiked in. The material sequenced was naive CD8+ T cells from blood, with Jurkat cell RNA spiked in. The subset is: FACS-sorted CD8+CD4-CCR7+CD45RA+ naive T cells. The CDR3 sequence is CASSVSTEFAETYNEQFF. The CDR3 region has the DNA TGTGCCAGCAGCGTTAGTACAGAATTTGCGGAGACCTACAATGAGCAGTTCTTC.